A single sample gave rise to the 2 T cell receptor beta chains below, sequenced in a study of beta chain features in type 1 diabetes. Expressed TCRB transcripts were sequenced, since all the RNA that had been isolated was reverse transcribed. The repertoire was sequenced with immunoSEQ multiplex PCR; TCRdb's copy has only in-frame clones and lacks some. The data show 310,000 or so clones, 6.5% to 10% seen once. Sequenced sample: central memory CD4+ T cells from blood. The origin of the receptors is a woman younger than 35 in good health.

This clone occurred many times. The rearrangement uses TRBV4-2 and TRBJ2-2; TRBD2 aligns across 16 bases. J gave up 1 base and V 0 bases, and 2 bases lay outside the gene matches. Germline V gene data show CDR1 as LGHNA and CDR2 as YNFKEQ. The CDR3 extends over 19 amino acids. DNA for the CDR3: TGTGCCAGCAGCCAAGAGGGACTAGCGGGAGGGGTGAACACCGGGGAGCTGTTTTTT. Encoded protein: CASSQEGLAGGVNTGELFF.

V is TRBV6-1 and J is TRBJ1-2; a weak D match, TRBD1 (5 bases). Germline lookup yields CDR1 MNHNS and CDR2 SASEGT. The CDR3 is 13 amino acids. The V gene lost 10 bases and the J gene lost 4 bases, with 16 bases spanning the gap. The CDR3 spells CATSRDPFYGYTF. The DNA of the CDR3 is TGTGCCACCTCTCGGGACCCCTTCTATGGCTACACCTTC.